One and the same sample provided the 3 T cell receptor beta chains below, sequenced in a study of cytomegalovirus exposure and HLA in healthy donors (dated by TCRdb to the late 2010s). The library was built by means of the immunoSEQ multiplex PCR assay. A mixture of 60 forward primers for TCR Vbeta segments and 13 reverse primers for TCR Jbeta segments was used in the multiplex PCR. The immuneACCESS repertoire file appears here via TCRdb, limited to in-frame rearrangements. These files lack a portion of the clones; in checked studies, under half of the deficit traces to unresolved V genes, and the cause of the others is not known. For this sample there are fewer than 250,000 clones; roughly 80% appear just once. Approximately 1.5% of the sample rests with the top ten. Sequenced sample: PBMCs. Every receptor here comes from a woman aged 18-30 years in good health and CMV-seronegative.

V and J are TRBV15 and TRBJ2-5; D not certain. Germline V gene lookup returns CDR1 LNHNV and CDR2 YYDKDF (reference sequence). The length of the CDR3 is 16 residues. V lost 1 base to trimming and J lost 1 base, with 13 bases between them. The CDR3 protein is CATSRGLTGGQETQYF. The CDR3 bases are TGTGCCACCAGCAGAGGATTGACCGGCGGCCAAGAGACCCAGTACTTC.

This chain joins TRBV10-2 and TRBJ2-5, with a possible D match to TRBD1 (5 bases). Looked up from germline, CDR1 is WSHSY and CDR2 is SAAADI. The CDR3 is 12 residues long. V was pared by 4 bases and J by 4 bases, with 7 bases between. CDR3 sequence: CASSGGGETQYF. In DNA form, the CDR3 reads TGCGCCAGCAGTGGGGGCGGAGAGACCCAGTACTTC.

The chain has TRBV10-3 and TRBJ2-7; the match to TRBD1 covers 10 bases. V was pared by 5 bases and J by 5 bases, with 9 bases of the junction left unmatched. CDR3 size: 15 residues. The germline gives CDR1 ENHRY, CDR2 SYGVKD. The CDR3 DNA sequence: TGTGCCATCAGTCGCCCGGGACAGGGGCCCCACGAGCAGTACTTC. Translating gives CAISRPGQGPHEQYF.